These 9 T cell receptor beta chains were all obtained from the same sample, sequenced in a study of tumor and adjacent non-tumor tissue in lung cancer (dated by TCRdb to 2017 to 2018). To prepare the library, multiplex PCR was applied. TCRdb names Illumina HiSeq 2500 as the instrument used. TCRbeta libraries were constructed through three rounds of nested PCR with primers (Table S4) according to protocols modified from ARM-PCR. TCRdb reprocessed the public reads (quality trimming at Q25 with fastp, clone calling with MiXCR) and kept in-frame beta chains. Rows are unified per CDR3 protein, each entry keeping the most common DNA and genes. In this sample the table shows 60,000 to 100,000 distinct CDR3 sequences, less than 85% of which occur a single time. Of the sample, under 40% is held by the ten largest clones. RNA was isolated from bulk unsorted tissue, and RNA quality was assessed with a NanoDrop ND-1000 and an Agilent 2100. The normal lung samples consisted of distant non-tumor tissue collected more than 3 cm from the tumor edge.

Material for sequencing was distant non-tumor lung tissue. These receptors originate from a man between 65 and 79 years old with non-small cell lung cancer.

The DNA for the CDR3 is TGTGCCAGCAGTGTTATAGAAACGCAGTATTTT. Translation: CASSVIETQYF. The V gene is TRBV12-3 or TRBV12-4, the J gene TRBJ2-3, with D unclear. The CDR3 is 11 amino acids. With 5 bases removed from V and 9 bases from J, the gap between germline ends came to 9 bases.

This clonotype was detected a few times. A much larger clone differs from this one at a single base, so this may be a read error. CDR3 nucleotide sequence: TGTGCCAGCAGCTTGGGAGATATGCAGTATTTT. Translation: CASSLGDMQYF. This rearrangement joins TRBV5-6 to TRBJ2-3; unclear D gene. The CDR3 loop spans 11 amino acids. The germline gives CDR1 SGHDT, CDR2 YYEEEE.

On this clonotype itself: An end of the junction differs from the germline gene, which may be a read error. The chain couples TRBV6-6 to TRBJ1-1; D gene unclear. Germline lookup yields CDR1 MNHNY and CDR2 SVGAGI (reference sequence). This CDR3 is built from 13 residues. The CDR3 DNA reads TGTGCCAGCAGACGGAGGGCAAACACTGAAGTTTTCTTT. Translated, it gives CASRRRANTEVFF.

This chain joins TRBV14 and TRBJ1-2, with a weak D call TRBD1 (5 bases). CDR1 is SGHDN, CDR2 FVKESK, per germline. This CDR3 has 14 amino acids. Trimming shortened V by 4 bases and J by 4 bases, and 13 bases separated the two germline ends. CDR3 region: CASSLQTGSYGYTF. The DNA of the CDR3 is TGTGCCAGCAGCCTACAAACAGGATCCTATGGCTACACCTTC.

A word on this clonotype: This may be a read error: a much more frequent sequence differs by one nucleotide. This CDR3 fails to terminate in the conserved phenylalanine or tryptophan, so it likely reflects a read error. This chain uses TRBV30 with TRBJ2-1; D is undetermined. The CDR3 has 14 amino acids. Germline V gene lookup returns CDR1 GTSNPN and CDR2 SVGIG (reference sequence). The V gene lost 0 bases and the J gene lost 7 bases, with 13 bases spanning the gap. This CDR3 reads CAWSVRNSWNEQFL. The CDR3 coding sequence is TGTGCCTGGAGTGTACGGAATAGTTGGAATGAGCAGTTCTTG.

This clonotype was seen only once. For the CDR3, the DNA is TGTGCCAGCAGGCCGCGACTAACGACTATCGAGCAGTTCTTC. It is translated as CASRPRLTTIEQFF. The chain is built from TRBV6-5 and TRBJ2-1, with D tentatively TRBD2 (5 bases). This CDR3 comprises 14 residues. Per germline, CDR1 MNHEY and CDR2 SVGAGI. Trimming cost V 6 bases and J 10 bases, with 19 bases left between them.

The V call is TRBV6-1, the J call TRBJ1-1; D call uncertain. The CDR3 is made up of 14 amino acids. Germline CDR1 reads MNHNS; CDR2 reads SASEGT. The V gene lost 5 bases and the J gene lost 7 bases, with 17 bases spanning the gap. The chain's CDR3 is CASSFPTLCHEAFF. The CDR3, as DNA: TGTGCCAGCAGTTTCCCGACATTATGCCATGAAGCTTTCTTT.

The rearrangement links TRBV6-9 to TRBJ2-3, with D possibly being TRBD1 or TRBD2 (5 bases each). This CDR3 is 15 amino acids long. Trimming cost V 5 bases and J 5 bases, with 17 bases left between them. Germline CDR1 reads MNHGY; CDR2 reads SVAAGI. In nucleotides, the CDR3 is TGTGCCAGCAGTCTTTCGGGGCAACGCATAGATACGCAGTATTTT. It specifies CASSLSGQRIDTQYF.

About this clonotype itself: Being one base from a much bigger clone, this may be a read error. This chain connects TRBV4-1 to TRBJ1-4; D gene uncertain. V lost 0 bases, J lost 8 bases, and 13 bases lay in between. The CDR3 is made up of 15 amino acids. The germline V gene has CDR1 MGHRA and CDR2 YSYEKL. CDR3: CASSQDRVGCEKLFF. The CDR3 DNA reads TGCGCCAGCAGCCAAGATCGGGTAGGGTGCGAAAAACTGTTTTTT.